This TCR beta chain was sequenced for a study of cytotoxic CD8 clonotypes in ibrutinib-treated CLL. Study at large: Around 25 partial and 2 complete responses; at median about 70 months, roughly 14 remitted, approximately 12 progressed. Across samples, productive templates numbered 255,043 and productive rearrangements reached approximately 100,000 on average.

Cryopreserved PBMCs supplied approximately 2 micrograms of genomic DNA for TCR beta libraries. To note about this clone: The antigen is undetermined.

The CDR3 extends over 14 amino acids. V was clipped by 4 bases and J by 7 bases, with 15 bases between them. From germline, CDR1 is SGDLS and CDR2 YYNGEE. The study, taken as a whole, reports: Whereas clonality rose at ibrutinib response, it declined toward baseline at progression.

Method: immunoSEQ multiplex PCR; TCRdb's copy keeps in-frame clones and lacks some. The table shows about 300,000 clones, with roughly two thirds occurring only once. The sample consisted of PBMCs, taken after 36 months of ibrutinib treatment. This sequence joins TRBV9 and TRBJ2-1; weak D call: TRBD2 (6 bases). The sequence derives from a human donor with chronic lymphocytic leukemia. This chain's CDR3 is CASSLRGLPNEQFF. Here the CDR3 DNA reads TGTGCCAGCAGCCTAAGGGGACTGCCTAATGAGCAGTTCTTC.